Each of the 30 T cell receptor beta chains below was sequenced from the same sample in a study of cytomegalovirus exposure and HLA in healthy donors. Amplification used 60 Vbeta primers and 13 Jbeta primers. Profiling relied on immunoSEQ multiplex PCR, and the TCRdb table lists in-frame clones only, not all of them. This table holds 150,000 to 200,000 clones. Sequenced material: PBMCs. Every receptor here comes from a young man in good health and CMV-seronegative.

This chain connects TRBV9 to TRBJ1-5, with TRBD1 identical over 7 bases. Germline loops: CDR1 SGDLS, CDR2 YYNGEE. With 1 base clipped from V and 4 bases from J, the junction kept 2 bases outside the gene matches. The CDR3 extends over 14 amino acids. The CDR3 coding sequence is TGTGCCAGCAGCGTATGGGACAGTAATCAGCCCCAGCATTTT. Translated, it gives CASSVWDSNQPQHF. Filled out from reference TRBV9 and TRBJ1-5, the complete variable domain reads DSGVTQTPKHLITATGQRVTLRCSPRSGDLSVYWYQQSLDQGLQFLIQYYNGEERAKGNILERFSAQQFPDLHSELNLSSLELGDSALYFCASSVWDSNQPQHFGDGTRLSIL.

The chain carries TRBV30 and TRBJ1-4; TRBD1 might be the D (6 bases). V lost 2 bases, J lost 3 bases, and 10 bases lay in between. There are 14 residues in the CDR3. Germline assignment: CDR1 GTSNPN and CDR2 SVGIG (reference sequence). CDR3 nucleotides: TGTGCCTGGAGTCCAGGGGTTGCTAATGAAAAACTGTTTTTT. This translates into CAWSPGVANEKLFF. The full variable domain, rest sourced from reference TRBV30 and TRBJ1-4, is SQTIHQWPATLVQPVGSPLSLECTVEGTSNPNLYWYRQAAGRGLQLLFYSVGIGQISSEVPQNLSASRPQDRQFILSSKKLLLSDSGFYLCAWSPGVANEKLFFGSGTQLSVL.

The chain recombines TRBV28 with TRBJ1-5; no clear D. The V gene's germline CDR1 is MDHEN and CDR2 SYDVKM. V was pared by 1 base and J by 0 bases, with 7 bases between. This CDR3 is 15 amino acids long. The CDR3 DNA is TGTGCCAGCAGTTTATCTAGATATAGCAATCAGCCCCAGCATTTT. It is translated as CASSLSRYSNQPQHF. Variable domain in full (rest from reference TRBV28 and TRBJ1-5): DVKVTQSSRYLVKRTGEKVFLECVQDMDHENMFWYRQDPGLGLRLIYFSYDVKMKEKGDIPEGYSVSREKKERFSLILESASTNQTSMYLCASSLSRYSNQPQHFGDGTRLSIL.

The genes are TRBV7-9 and TRBJ2-5; D gene uncertain. V shed 3 bases and J shed 2 bases, with 19 bases lying between them. CDR1 SEHNR and CDR2 FQNEAQ come from the germline V gene (reference sequence). The CDR3 length is 17 residues. The CDR3 is CASSFWWSEQSQETQYF. The CDR3, as DNA: TGTGCCAGCAGCTTTTGGTGGTCGGAGCAGAGTCAAGAGACCCAGTACTTC.

On this clone itself: Distinct nucleotide sequences in the sample also encode this CDR3. The chain employs TRBV18 and TRBJ1-1; 8 bases align to TRBD1. Trimming at V came to 2 bases and at J to 1 base, leaving 0 bases not matched to a gene. CDR3 size: 14 residues. Germline V gene data show CDR1 as KGHSH and CDR2 as LQKENI. CDR3 in DNA: TGTGCCAGCTCACCAACAGGGGGGAACACTGAAGCTTTCTTT. Amino acids: CASSPTGGNTEAFF.

The chain is built from TRBV7-2 and TRBJ2-1; D might be TRBD2 (6 bases). Trimming took 7 bases from V and 3 from J, leaving 13 bases between them. Germline loops: CDR1 SGHTA, CDR2 FQGNSA. The CDR3 contains 14 residues. The CDR3 loop reads CASTLRDFYNEQFF. The CDR3 nucleotides are TGTGCCAGCACCTTGCGGGACTTCTACAATGAGCAGTTCTTC.

The chain combines TRBV18 with TRBJ1-2; weak D call: TRBD1 (6 bases). V lost 3 bases to trimming and J lost 0 bases, with 11 bases between them. Germline assignment: CDR1 KGHSH and CDR2 LQKENI. This CDR3 is 15 amino acids long. In DNA, the CDR3 is TGTGCCAGCTCACCCAACAGGGAGCCTAACTATGGCTACACCTTC. It is translated as CASSPNREPNYGYTF.

Written as DNA, the CDR3 is TGTGCCAGCAGAGGGCTCGGACATCGGAACACCGGGGAGCTGTTTTTT. This translates into CASRGLGHRNTGELFF. The chain is built from TRBV7-9 and TRBJ2-2; tentatively, D is TRBD1 (5 bases). The V and J ends lost 6 bases and 1 base respectively, with 15 bases between them. There are 16 residues in the CDR3. CDR1 SEHNR and CDR2 FQNEAQ come from the germline V gene (reference sequence).

The chain combines TRBV5-1 with TRBJ2-3; TRBD2 agrees at 10 bases. In germline, CDR1 is SGHRS, CDR2 YFSETQ. The V gene end was trimmed by 0 bases and the J gene end by 14 bases; junction bases not matched to a gene: 9. The CDR3 is 14 amino acids. The CDR3 nucleotides are TGCGCCAGCAGCTTGGGACTAGCGGGTAATCCCCCGTATTTT. It specifies CASSLGLAGNPPYF.

The chain uses TRBV9 and TRBJ2-7; tentatively, D is TRBD1 (6 bases). Trimming pared 0 bases from V and 0 bases from J, leaving 7 bases between. The CDR3 spans 14 residues. Germline values: CDR1 SGDLS, CDR2 YYNGEE. CDR3 sequence: CASSVDRDSYEQYF. The DNA for the CDR3 is TGTGCCAGCAGCGTAGACAGGGACTCCTACGAGCAGTACTTC.

V and J are TRBV7-9 and TRBJ1-1; TRBD1 agrees at 9 bases. Germline values: CDR1 SEHNR, CDR2 FQNEAQ (reference sequence). Germline trimming cut 0 bases from V and 7 bases from J; bases unmatched to any gene: 6. The CDR3 sequence is 15 residues long. The CDR3 sequence: CASSLAPGQGLEAFF. The DNA for the CDR3 is TGTGCCAGCAGCTTAGCGCCGGGACAGGGACTTGAAGCTTTCTTT.

The rearrangement links TRBV4-1 to TRBJ2-7; 10 bases agree with TRBD2. Germline V gene data show CDR1 as MGHRA and CDR2 as YSYEKL. This CDR3 contains 15 residues. Germline trimming cut 3 bases from V and 3 bases from J; bases unmatched to any gene: 5. CDR3 nucleotides: TGCGCCAGCAGCCAGGCTCTAGCGGGAGTCTACGAGCAGTACTTC. This encodes CASSQALAGVYEQYF.

The chain links TRBV7-9 to TRBJ1-3, with TRBD1 matching 10 bases. J was trimmed by 4 bases and V by 5 bases; bases with no gene match: 8. The CDR3 extends over 16 amino acids. The germline gives CDR1 SEHNR, CDR2 FQNEAQ (reference sequence). CDR3 bases: TGTGCCAGCAGCCCGGCGGGACAGGGGTTAGGAAACACCATATATTTT. It translates to CASSPAGQGLGNTIYF. The full variable domain, in which reference TRBV7-9 and TRBJ1-3 provide the parts outside the CDR3, is DTGVSQNPRHKITKRGQNVTFRCDPISEHNRLYWYRQTLGQGPEFLTYFQNEAQLEKSRLLSDRFSAERPKGSFSTLEIQRTEQGDSAMYLCASSPAGQGLGNTIYFGEGSWLTVV.

The rearrangement links TRBV12-5 to TRBJ2-5, with 9 nucleotides matching TRBD2. Looked up from germline, CDR1 is LGHNT and CDR2 is FRNRAP. V gave up 0 bases and J gave up 3 bases; unmatched junction bases: 2. The CDR3 consists of 15 residues. The CDR3 loop is CASGLVAGGEETQYF. The CDR3 DNA reads TGTGCTAGTGGTTTGGTGGCGGGGGGGGAAGAGACCCAGTACTTC.

V usage is TRBV6-5 and J usage is TRBJ1-6; D gene uncertain. Trimming cost V 6 bases and J 4 bases, with 13 bases left between them. The CDR3 consists of 15 residues. Germline CDR1 and CDR2: MNHEY and SVGAGI. As DNA, the CDR3 is TGTGCCAGCAGCGGGAAGGCCCTTTATAATTCACCCCTCCACTTT. Encoded protein: CASSGKALYNSPLHF.

The chain carries TRBV16 and TRBJ2-1; TRBD1 aligns across 7 bases. This CDR3 region has 14 residues. In germline, CDR1 is KGHSY, CDR2 FQNENV. The trim removed 3 bases at V and 5 bases at J, leaving 4 bases unmatched. The CDR3 reads CASSQRGQNNEQFF. CDR3 nucleotides: TGTGCCAGCAGCCAGAGGGGACAGAACAATGAGCAGTTCTTC.

The chain links TRBV6-5 to TRBJ1-4; 8 bases are a match to TRBD1. Losses at the gene ends were 3 bases for V and 7 bases for J; bases not matched to a gene: 4. Germline values: CDR1 MNHEY, CDR2 SVGAGI. The CDR3 spans 14 residues. The CDR3 sequence: CASSYYRGSEKLFF. Written as DNA, the CDR3 is TGTGCCAGCAGTTATTACAGGGGGTCTGAAAAACTGTTTTTT.

The rearrangement joins TRBV5-4 to TRBJ1-4; D remains ambiguous. Germline V gene data show CDR1 as SGHNT and CDR2 as YYREEE (reference sequence). V lost 3 bases, J lost 8 bases, and 14 bases lay in between. The CDR3 runs 14 residues. CDR3 sequence: CASSSRHGEEKLFF. As DNA, the CDR3 is TGTGCCAGCAGCTCCCGACACGGGGAGGAAAAACTGTTTTTT.

This sequence joins TRBV30 and TRBJ1-4; D may be TRBD1 (6 bases). Germline V gene lookup returns CDR1 GTSNPN and CDR2 SVGIG (reference sequence). The V end was cut by 1 base, the J end by 7 bases, with 10 bases between. This CDR3 region has 13 residues. CDR3 sequence: CAWSDRAGEKLFF. The CDR3 nucleotides are TGTGCCTGGAGTGACAGGGCGGGTGAAAAACTGTTTTTT.

Concerning this clone: A junction boundary mismatches the germline segment, possibly from a read error. Different DNA sequences within this sample yield the same CDR3. The chain combines TRBV11-3 with TRBJ1-1; D perhaps matches TRBD1 (5 bases). The V gene's germline CDR1 is SGHNT and CDR2 YENEEA. The CDR3 consists of 14 residues. The CDR3 spells CASSLRQGGTEAFF. The CDR3 nucleotides are TGTGCCAGCAGCTTAAGGCAGGGAGGAACTGAAGCCTTCTTT.

The chain links TRBV19 to TRBJ2-7, with TRBD1 identical over 9 bases. CDR1 is LNHDA and CDR2 is SQIVND in the germline V gene (reference sequence). V was clipped by 5 bases and J by 5 bases; unmatched bases: 7. The CDR3 covers 14 residues. The CDR3 reads CASSDQGQGHEQYF. The CDR3 DNA reads TGTGCCAGTAGTGACCAGGGACAGGGACACGAGCAGTACTTC. The whole variable domain, filled in from reference TRBV19 and TRBJ2-7, reads DGGITQSPKYLFRKEGQNVTLSCEQNLNHDAMYWYRQDPGQGLRLIYYSQIVNDFQKGDIAEGYSVSREKKESFPLTVTSAQKNPTAFYLCASSDQGQGHEQYFGPGTRLTVT.

The chain couples TRBV11-2 to TRBJ2-1; 8 bases match TRBD1. V was clipped by 3 bases and J by 6 bases; unmatched bases: 7. This CDR3 comprises 15 residues. Germline V CDR1 and CDR2: SGHAT, FQNNGV. DNA of the CDR3: TGTGCCAGCAGCTTGGGCCAGGGGGCCGGCAATGAGCAGTTCTTC. This encodes CASSLGQGAGNEQFF.

The CDR3 loop is CASSRDLGGDTQYF. CDR3 nucleotide sequence: TGCGCCAGCAGCCGGGACTTAGGTGGAGATACGCAGTATTTT. The rearrangement joins TRBV5-1 to TRBJ2-3; tentatively, D is TRBD2 (6 bases). V was trimmed by 4 bases and J by 5 bases, leaving 14 bases between them. Germline lookup yields CDR1 SGHRS and CDR2 YFSETQ. The CDR3 is 14 amino acids.

V is TRBV27 and J is TRBJ2-1; 7 nucleotides agree with TRBD2. V was clipped by 2 bases and J by 6 bases; unmatched bases: 10. This CDR3 spans 16 amino acids. The germline gives CDR1 MNHEY, CDR2 SMNVEV (reference sequence). The CDR3 spells CASSLAPSGICNEQFF. CDR3 coding DNA: TGTGCCAGCAGTTTAGCCCCTAGCGGTATCTGCAATGAGCAGTTCTTC.

The genes are TRBV5-1 and TRBJ2-5; weak D call: TRBD2 (5 bases). The CDR3 length is 11 residues. With 5 bases removed from V and 3 bases from J, the gap between germline ends came to 5 bases. Per germline, CDR1 SGHRS and CDR2 YFSETQ. CDR3 residues: CASREEETQYF. The CDR3, as DNA: TGCGCCAGCAGGGAGGAAGAGACCCAGTACTTC.

The rearrangement joins TRBV6-1 to TRBJ2-7, with TRBD1 matching over 9 bases. The CDR3 runs 13 residues. J was trimmed by 3 bases and V by 5 bases; bases with no gene match: 2. CDR1 and CDR2 (germline): MNHNS, SASEGT. The CDR3 nucleotides are TGTGCCAGCAGTTGGACAGGGGTCTACGAGCAGTACTTC. Protein product: CASSWTGVYEQYF.

Of note for this clone: One end of the junction is discordant with germline, which a read error may explain. The chain links TRBV4-1 to TRBJ2-3; 7 bases match TRBD2. The length of the CDR3 is 16 residues. Looked up from germline, CDR1 is MGHRA and CDR2 is YSYEKL. CDR3: CASSQGAGVSTDTQCF. CDR3 nucleotides: TGCGCCAGCAGCCAAGGGGCGGGAGTCTCGACAGATACGCAGTGTTTT.

This chain links TRBV9 with TRBJ2-1; D gene unclear. Trimming took off 2 bases at V and 0 bases at J, with 12 bases between the two ends. The germline V gene has CDR1 SGDLS and CDR2 YYNGEE. The CDR3 contains 16 residues. The DNA for the CDR3 is TGTGCCAGCAGCGTCCTTGGCGGCTACTCCTACAATGAGCAGTTCTTC. The encoded protein is CASSVLGGYSYNEQFF.

The V gene is TRBV27, the J gene TRBJ2-7; perhaps TRBD2 as D (6 bases). Trimming left V 3 bases short and J 5 bases short, with 8 bases between. The V gene's germline CDR1 is MNHEY and CDR2 SMNVEV (reference sequence). The CDR3 is made up of 12 amino acids. Here the CDR3 reads CASSFGGDEQYF. In nucleotides, the CDR3 is TGTGCCAGCAGTTTCGGGGGTGACGAGCAGTACTTC.

The V and J genes are TRBV6-1 and TRBJ1-4; D might be TRBD1 (6 bases). Trimming stripped 9 bases from V and 0 bases from J, with 14 bases between. The CDR3 has 15 amino acids. The germline CDR1 and CDR2 sequences are MNHNS and SASEGT. Here the CDR3 reads CASYKQGATNEKLFF. CDR3 bases: TGTGCCAGTTACAAACAGGGTGCAACTAATGAAAAACTGTTTTTT.